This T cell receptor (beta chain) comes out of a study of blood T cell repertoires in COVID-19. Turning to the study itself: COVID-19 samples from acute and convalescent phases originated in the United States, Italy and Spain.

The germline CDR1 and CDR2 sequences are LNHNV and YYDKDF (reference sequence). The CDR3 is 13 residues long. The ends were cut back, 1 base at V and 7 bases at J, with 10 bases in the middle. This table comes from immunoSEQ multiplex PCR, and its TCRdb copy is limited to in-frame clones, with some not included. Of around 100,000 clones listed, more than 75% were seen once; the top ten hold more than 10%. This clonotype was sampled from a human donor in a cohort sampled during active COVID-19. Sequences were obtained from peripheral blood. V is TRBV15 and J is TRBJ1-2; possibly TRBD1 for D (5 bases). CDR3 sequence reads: CATSRGQGGGYTF. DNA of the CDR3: TGTGCCACCAGCAGAGGGCAGGGTGGTGGCTACACCTTC. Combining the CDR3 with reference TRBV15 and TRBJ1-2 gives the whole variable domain DAMVIQNPRYQVTQFGKPVTLSCSQTLNHNVMYWYQQKSSQAPKLLFHYYDKDFNNEADTPDNFQSRRPNTSFCFLDIRSPGLGDTAMYLCATSRGQGGGYTFGSGTRLTVV.